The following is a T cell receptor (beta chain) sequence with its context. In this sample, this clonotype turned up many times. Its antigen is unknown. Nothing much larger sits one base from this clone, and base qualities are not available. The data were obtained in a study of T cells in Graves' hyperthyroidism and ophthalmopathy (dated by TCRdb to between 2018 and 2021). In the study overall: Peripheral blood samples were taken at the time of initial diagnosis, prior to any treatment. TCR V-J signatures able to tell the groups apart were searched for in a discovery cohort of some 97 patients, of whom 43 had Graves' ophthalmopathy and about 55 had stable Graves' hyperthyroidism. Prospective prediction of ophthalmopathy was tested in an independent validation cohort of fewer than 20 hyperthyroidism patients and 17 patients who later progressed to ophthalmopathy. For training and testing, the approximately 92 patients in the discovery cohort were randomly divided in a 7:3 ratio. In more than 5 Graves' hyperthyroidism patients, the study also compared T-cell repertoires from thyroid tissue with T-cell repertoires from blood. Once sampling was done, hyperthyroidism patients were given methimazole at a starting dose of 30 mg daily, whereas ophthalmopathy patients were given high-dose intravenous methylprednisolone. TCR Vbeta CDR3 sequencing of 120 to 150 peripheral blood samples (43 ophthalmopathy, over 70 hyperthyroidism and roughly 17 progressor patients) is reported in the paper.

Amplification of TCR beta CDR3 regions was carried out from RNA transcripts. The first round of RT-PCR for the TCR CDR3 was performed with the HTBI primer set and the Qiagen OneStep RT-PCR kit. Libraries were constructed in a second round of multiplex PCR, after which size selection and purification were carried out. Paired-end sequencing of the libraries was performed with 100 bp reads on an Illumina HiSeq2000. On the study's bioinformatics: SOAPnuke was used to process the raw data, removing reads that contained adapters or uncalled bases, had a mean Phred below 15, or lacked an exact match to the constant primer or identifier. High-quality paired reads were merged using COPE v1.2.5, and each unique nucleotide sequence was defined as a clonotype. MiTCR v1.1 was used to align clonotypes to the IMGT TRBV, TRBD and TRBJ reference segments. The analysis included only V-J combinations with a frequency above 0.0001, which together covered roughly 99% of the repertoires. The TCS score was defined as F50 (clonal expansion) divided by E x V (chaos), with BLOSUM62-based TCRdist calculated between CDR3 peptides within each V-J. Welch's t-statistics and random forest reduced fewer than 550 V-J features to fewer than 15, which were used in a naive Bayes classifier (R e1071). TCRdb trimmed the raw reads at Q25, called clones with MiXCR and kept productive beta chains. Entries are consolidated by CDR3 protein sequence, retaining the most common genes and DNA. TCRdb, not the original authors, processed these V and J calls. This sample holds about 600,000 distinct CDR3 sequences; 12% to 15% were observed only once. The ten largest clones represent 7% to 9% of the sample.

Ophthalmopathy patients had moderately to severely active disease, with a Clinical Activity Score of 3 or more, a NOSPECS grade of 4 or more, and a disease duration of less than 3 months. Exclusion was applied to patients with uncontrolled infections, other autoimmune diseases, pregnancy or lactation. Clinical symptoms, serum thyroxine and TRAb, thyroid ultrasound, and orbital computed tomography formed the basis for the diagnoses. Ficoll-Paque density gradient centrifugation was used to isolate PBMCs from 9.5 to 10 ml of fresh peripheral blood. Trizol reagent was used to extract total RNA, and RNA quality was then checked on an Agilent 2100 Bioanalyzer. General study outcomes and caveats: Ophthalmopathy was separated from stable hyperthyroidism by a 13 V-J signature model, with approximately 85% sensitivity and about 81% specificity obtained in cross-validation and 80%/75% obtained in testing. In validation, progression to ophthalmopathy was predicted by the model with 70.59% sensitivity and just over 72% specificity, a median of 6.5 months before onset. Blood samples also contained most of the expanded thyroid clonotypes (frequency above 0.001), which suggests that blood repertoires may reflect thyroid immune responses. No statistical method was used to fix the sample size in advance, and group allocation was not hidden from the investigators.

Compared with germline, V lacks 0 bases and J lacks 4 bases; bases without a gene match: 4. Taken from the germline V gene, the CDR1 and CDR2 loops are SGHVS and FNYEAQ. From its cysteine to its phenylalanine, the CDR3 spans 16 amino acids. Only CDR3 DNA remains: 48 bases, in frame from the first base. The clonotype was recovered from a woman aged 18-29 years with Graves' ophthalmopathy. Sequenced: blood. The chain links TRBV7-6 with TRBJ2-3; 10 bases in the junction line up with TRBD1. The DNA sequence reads TGTGCCAGCAGCTTAGCGGTCGGGACAGGGGCAGATACGCAGTATTTT. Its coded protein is CASSLAVGTGADTQYF.